This record covers a single TCR beta chain. This specimen comes from a study of blood T cell repertoires in COVID-19. Study-level information: Some COVID-19 samples were acute and others convalescent; all came from the United States, Italy and Spain.

Repertoires were generated with immunoSEQ multiplex PCR, while TCRdb's copy carries only in-frame clones and drops some. The sample holds roughly 500,000 clones, 89% seen once. This CDR3 comprises 12 residues. Germline CDR1 reads SQVTM; CDR2 reads ANQGSEA. J was trimmed by 7 bases and V by 4 bases; bases with no gene match: 6. The chain couples TRBV29-1 to TRBJ2-7, with 8 bases lining up with TRBD2. Material for sequencing was peripheral blood. The TCR sequence derives from a man aged 18 to 30 with COVID-19, enrolled during active disease. Here the CDR3 DNA reads TGCAGCGTTGTCCCGGCGGGGGGAGAGCAGTACTTC. Protein: CSVVPAGGEQYF.